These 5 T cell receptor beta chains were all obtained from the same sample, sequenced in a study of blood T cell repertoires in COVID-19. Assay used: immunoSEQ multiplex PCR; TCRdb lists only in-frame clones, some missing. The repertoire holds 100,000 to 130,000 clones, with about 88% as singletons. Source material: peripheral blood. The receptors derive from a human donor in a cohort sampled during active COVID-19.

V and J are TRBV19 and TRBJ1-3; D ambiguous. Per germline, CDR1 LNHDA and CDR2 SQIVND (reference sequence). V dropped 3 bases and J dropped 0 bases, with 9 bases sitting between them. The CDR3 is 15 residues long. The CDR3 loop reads CASSMAGSSGNTIYF. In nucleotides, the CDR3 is TGTGCCAGTAGTATGGCCGGGAGCTCTGGAAACACCATATATTTT. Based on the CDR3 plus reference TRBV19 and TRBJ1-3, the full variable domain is DGGITQSPKYLFRKEGQNVTLSCEQNLNHDAMYWYRQDPGQGLRLIYYSQIVNDFQKGDIAEGYSVSREKKESFPLTVTSAQKNPTAFYLCASSMAGSSGNTIYFGEGSWLTVV.

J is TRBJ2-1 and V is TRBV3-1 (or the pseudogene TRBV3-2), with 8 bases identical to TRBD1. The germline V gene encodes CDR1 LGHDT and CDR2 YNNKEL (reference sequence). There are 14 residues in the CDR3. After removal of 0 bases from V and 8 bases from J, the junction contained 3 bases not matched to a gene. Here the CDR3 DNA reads TGTGCCAGCAGCCAAGATGAGACAGGGGATGAGCAGTTCTTC. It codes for CASSQDETGDEQFF.

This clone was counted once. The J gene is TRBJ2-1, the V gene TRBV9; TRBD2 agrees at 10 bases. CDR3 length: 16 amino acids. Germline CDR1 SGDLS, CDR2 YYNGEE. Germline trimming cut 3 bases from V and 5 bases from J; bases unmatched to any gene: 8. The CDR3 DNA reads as TGTGCCAGCAGCGGAGATAGCGGGGGGCCCCACAATGAGCAGTTCTTC. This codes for CASSGDSGGPHNEQFF.

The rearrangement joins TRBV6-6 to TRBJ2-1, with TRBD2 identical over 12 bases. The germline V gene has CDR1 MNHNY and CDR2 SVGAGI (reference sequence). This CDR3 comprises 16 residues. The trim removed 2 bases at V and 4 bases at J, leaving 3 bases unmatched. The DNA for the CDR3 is TGTGCCAGCAGTTACCCACTAGCGGGGGGATACAATGAGCAGTTCTTC. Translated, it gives CASSYPLAGGYNEQFF.

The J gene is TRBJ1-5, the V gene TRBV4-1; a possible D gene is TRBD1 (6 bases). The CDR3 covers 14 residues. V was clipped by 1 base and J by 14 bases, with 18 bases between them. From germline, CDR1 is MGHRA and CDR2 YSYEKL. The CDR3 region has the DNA TGCGCCAGCAGCCAAGGAACGCAACAGGGCCCTGAGCATTTT. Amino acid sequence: CASSQGTQQGPEHF.